A selection of T cell receptor beta chains follows, all from one sample in a study of control samples from healthy donors and cancer patients. The assay was immunoSEQ multiplex PCR, and TCRdb's table has in-frame clones only and misses some. The sample carries 70,000 or so clones, approximately 80% recorded once. Sequencing used blood. The receptors shown here come from a man aged 50 to 60 in good health. The CDR3 runs from the conserved cysteine through the conserved F or W.

TRBV28	TRBJ2-2	CASSLAENTGELFF
TRBV6-1	TRBJ1-5	CASSEEGSGYSNQPQHF
TRBV20-1	TRBJ2-5	CSASLAGLTQYF
TRBV11-3	TRBJ2-1	CASSLGPYGSYEQFF
TRBV4-1	TRBJ2-7	CASSQDQWTSSYEQYF
TRBV28	TRBJ1-1	CASSFWRTELTEAFF
TRBV29-1	TRBJ1-6	CSVLSSYNSPLHF
TRBV20-1	TRBJ1-6	CSASGRTGYSSYNSPLHF
TRBV5-1	TRBJ1-1	CASRRNTEAFF
TRBV5-5	TRBJ2-7	CASSLEGLTYEQYF
TRBV21-1	TRBJ1-1	CASSIKFF
TRBV30	TRBJ1-1	CAWSTQEHTEAFF
TRBV15	TRBJ1-5	CATSRGTPGGGQPQHF
TRBV7-2	TRBJ1-2	CASSSLQGNYGYTF
TRBV4-2	TRBJ1-3	CASSQGDGENTIYF
TRBV18	TRBJ2-4	CASSLRTGELNIQYF
TRBV28	TRBJ2-3	CASSRVGGSTDTQYF
TRBV6-5	TRBJ1-1	CASNGQRNTEAFF
TRBV5-1	TRBJ2-3	CASSHVENSGRSGDTQYF
TRBV3-1/TRBV3-2	TRBJ1-6	CASSRQGNRLHF
TRBV5-1	TRBJ2-2	CASSQGGETGELFF
TRBV4-3	TRBJ2-5	CASSQVSGAGETQYF
TRBV4-2	TRBJ2-1	CASSQDWTKYNEQFF
TRBV5-6	TRBJ1-3	CASSLPHDSTAYYTIYF
TRBV7-3	TRBJ2-3	CASSLRSSDTQYF
TRBV11-3	TRBJ2-1	CASSLDPAGRGSNEQFF
TRBV7-6	TRBJ2-5	CASSPLAGLQETQYF
TRBV18	TRBJ1-1	CASSLNDGNTEAFF
TRBV30	TRBJ1-6	CAWSGGQDNSPLHF
TRBV6-5	TRBJ1-5	CASNFRNTGQPQHF
TRBV18	TRBJ1-1	CASSPGTGQGTYTEAFF
TRBV5-1	TRBJ2-1	CASSLSLYNEQFF
TRBV13	TRBJ2-7	CASSRRTTSDFTKKRGDIYEQYF
TRBV28	TRBJ2-3	CASSPQGQVSGTDTQYF
TRBV7-2	TRBJ2-1	CASSIPAKLAGGEQFF
TRBV11-2	TRBJ2-1	CASNHAPGLLIF
TRBV6-6	TRBJ1-5	CASSLERGRPQHF
TRBV5-6	TRBJ2-7	CASSLAYRGSEQYF
TRBV18	TRBJ2-3	CASRQGSVDTQYF
TRBV9	TRBJ2-1	CASSRDRYNEQFF
TRBV7-2	TRBJ2-3	CASDEWGGTLSTDTQYF
TRBV18	TRBJ1-4	CASSRVDPRQKLFF
TRBV30	TRBJ2-7	CAWERSGGPGEQYF
TRBV30	TRBJ2-5	CAWRGLAGETQYF
TRBV5-1	TRBJ2-6	CASSPGLGANVLTF
TRBV6-5	TRBJ1-5	CASSQTGSNGPQHF
TRBV5-1	TRBJ2-2	CASSWGQGANTGELFF
TRBV6-1	TRBJ2-7	CASSDSAENFYEQYF
TRBV7-2	TRBJ2-5	CASSLSRPQGTQYF
TRBV19	TRBJ2-5	CASTEGGQGYQETQYF
TRBV19	TRBJ2-2	CASSSSRDRGLGNTGELFF
TRBV7-8	TRBJ2-1	CASSQSGQEFF
TRBV27	TRBJ2-1	CASSPLDRPYYNEQFF